This T cell receptor beta chain derives from a study of T cell repertoires in cytomegalovirus infection. Study-wide context: Public TCR beta signatures were indicative of both CMV infection and a matching HLA type.

The study's findings and limits: HLA-C-restricted CMV clonotypes gave the most frequent clonotype in two of eight donors. Using cumulative public TCR beta family frequency, the authors identified those who carried CMV together with the relevant HLA.

MiXCR was run by TCRdb on the reads, yielding one entry per CDR3 protein. The sample holds 350,000 to 500,000 distinct CDR3 sequences; roughly 30% are singletons and the top ten take approximately 15%. The CDR3 is 13 residues long. The V gene lost 5 bases and the J gene lost 5 bases, with 9 bases spanning the gap. Remarks on this clonotype: The antigen is undetermined.

The rearrangement joins TRBV6-7 to TRBJ1-4, with unresolved D. TRBV6-7 is labeled an ORF, and its function is uncertain. The sample comprised PBMCs. The source is a human donor in good health (CMV status not recorded). Some clones in this sample may be carry-over from other donors' samples. CDR3 nucleotides: TGTGCCAGCAGTCACCCGCACAATGAAAAACTGTTTTTT. Translation: CASSHPHNEKLFF.